These 23 T cell receptor beta chains came from one sample sequenced in a study of breast tumors, draining lymph nodes, adjacent tissues. Each CDR3 protein gets one entry after TCRdb re-called the multiplex PCR reads with MiXCR. The sample has 85,000 to 130,000 distinct CDR3 sequences, around 30% seen once. Samples came from axillary lymph nodes draining the breast cancer. Material: axillary lymph node tissue. These receptors came from a female donor with breast cancer. Some clones in this sample may be carry-over from other donors' samples.

Comment on this clonotype: One end of the junction varies from germline; a read error may be responsible. The chain couples TRBV7-6 to TRBJ1-6; 8 nucleotides line up with TRBD1. The CDR3 is made up of 17 amino acids. Germline loops: CDR1 SGHVS, CDR2 FNYEAQ. CDR3 sequence: CASSLAGGDTYNSPLHF. CDR3 nucleotide sequence: TGTGCCAGCAGCTTGGCAGGGGGCGACACCTATAATTCTCCCCTCCACTTT. The whole variable domain, remainder taken from reference TRBV7-6 and TRBJ1-6, is GAGVSQSPRYKVTKRGQDVALRCDPISGHVSLYWYRQALGQGPEFLTYFNYEAQQDKSGLPNDRFSAERPEGSISTLTIQRTEQRDSAMYRCASSLAGGDTYNSPLHFGNGTRLTVT.

This clonotype was picked up many times. J is TRBJ2-1 and V is TRBV11-2; TRBD2 aligns across 13 bases. The CDR3 has 16 amino acids. J gave up 8 bases and V 5 bases, and 9 bases lay outside the gene matches. Germline V gene sequence: CDR1 SGHAT, CDR2 FQNNGV. CDR3 loop: CASSTSGTSGVDEQFF. CDR3 nucleotide sequence: TGTGCCAGCAGCACTTCCGGGACTAGCGGGGTGGATGAGCAGTTCTTC.

The sample holds many counts of this clonotype. The CDR3 is CASRPQPRQGVVYGYTF. Written as DNA, the CDR3 is TGTGCCAGCAGGCCCCAACCCCGACAGGGGGTGGTCTATGGCTACACCTTC. The gene calls are TRBV6-5 and TRBJ1-2; 9 positions agree with TRBD1. The V and J ends lost 6 bases and 4 bases, in that order; junction bases with no gene match: 15. The CDR3 sequence is 17 residues long. The germline V gene encodes CDR1 MNHEY and CDR2 SVGAGI.

This clonotype was counted once. This likely comes from a read error, as the CDR3 has no conserved phenylalanine or tryptophan at its end. The V gene is TRBV9, the J gene TRBJ2-5; weak D call: TRBD2 (6 bases). V lost 2 bases and J lost 4, with 12 bases in between. The CDR3 is 14 residues long. Per the germline V gene, CDR1 is SGDLS and CDR2 is YYNGEE. CDR3 in DNA: TGTGCCAGCAGCGTTACCGGGAGCCTAGAGACCCAGTACTCC. Translated: CASSVTGSLETQYS.

This clonotype was recorded many times. The V gene is TRBV13, the J gene TRBJ2-5; D possibly corresponds to TRBD2 (6 bases). Germline lookup yields CDR1 PRHDT and CDR2 FYEKMQ (reference sequence). The V end was cut by 4 bases, the J end by 2 bases, with 23 bases between. The CDR3 contains 18 residues. The CDR3 region has the DNA TGTGCCAGCAGCTCCAGGGAACGGGAGCCCTTTTTACAAGAGACCCAGTACTTC. It is translated as CASSSREREPFLQETQYF.

This rearrangement joins TRBV5-6 to TRBJ1-1; TRBD1 might be the D (6 bases). This CDR3 is built from 17 residues. The V gene lost 4 bases and the J gene lost 4 bases, with 23 bases spanning the gap. Germline V gives CDR1 SGHDT, CDR2 YYEEEE. CDR3 protein: CASSITGISHTPTEAFF. The CDR3 region has the DNA TGTGCCAGCAGCATTACAGGGATCTCCCACACTCCCACTGAAGCTTTCTTT.

This clonotype was recorded many times. The chain employs TRBV20-1 and TRBJ2-1, with 7 bases matching TRBD2. CDR3 length: 14 residues. Trimming at V came to 5 bases and at J to 5 bases, leaving 9 bases not matched to a gene. Germline CDR1 and CDR2: DFQATT and SNEGSKA (reference sequence). As DNA, the CDR3 is TGCAGTGCTCAAACTAGCGCTTGGGACAATGAGCAGTTCTTC. This gives the protein CSAQTSAWDNEQFF.

The gene calls are TRBV4-2 and TRBJ1-6; TRBD1 might be the D (6 bases). The V end was cut by 4 bases, the J end by 13 bases, with 20 bases between. The CDR3 covers 15 residues. The germline CDR1 and CDR2 sequences are LGHNA and YNFKEQ. The chain's CDR3 is CASSPSGAGGSPLHF. DNA for the CDR3: TGTGCCAGCAGCCCATCAGGGGCAGGTGGTTCGCCCCTCCACTTT.

The chain uses TRBV30 and TRBJ2-6, with D uncertain. The CDR3 covers 15 residues. CDR1 is GTSNPN, CDR2 SVGIG, per germline (reference sequence). V was trimmed by 4 bases and J by 0 bases, leaving 10 bases between them. This CDR3 is CAWTTVNSGANVLTF. Here the CDR3 DNA reads TGTGCCTGGACCACGGTCAACTCTGGGGCCAACGTCCTGACTTTC.

Regarding this clonotype: One junction end disagrees with the germline gene, perhaps due to a read error. CDR3 residues: CASSADIGLNIQSF. The DNA of the CDR3 is TGTGCCAGCAGCGCCGACATAGGACTAAACATTCAGTCCTTC. The chain links TRBV9 to TRBJ2-4, with D perhaps matching TRBD2 (6 bases). From germline, CDR1 is SGDLS and CDR2 YYNGEE. The CDR3 is 14 amino acids.

As concerns this clonotype: A much larger clone differs by one base, so this may be a read error. The genes are TRBV5-1 and TRBJ1-4; 9 nucleotides match TRBD1. Trimming took 4 bases from V and 11 from J; bases not matched to a gene: 12. This CDR3 comprises 15 residues. CDR1 SGHRS and CDR2 YFSETQ come from the germline V gene. CDR3 in amino acids: CASSIWGQGDDKLFF. The DNA of the CDR3 is TGCGCCAGCAGCATTTGGGGACAGGGAGACGATAAACTGTTTTTT.

This chain links TRBV6-5 with TRBJ2-1; D is perhaps TRBD1 (6 bases). Trimming removed 5 bases at V and 5 bases at J, with 7 bases between. The CDR3 runs to 12 residues. The germline V gene encodes CDR1 MNHEY and CDR2 SVGAGI. CDR3 protein: CASSGDNNEQFF. The CDR3 coding sequence is TGTGCCAGCAGTGGGGACAACAATGAGCAGTTCTTC.

This clonotype was detected ten times or more. V usage is TRBV12-3 or TRBV12-4 and J usage is TRBJ1-2, with D maybe TRBD1 (6 bases). V was clipped by 3 bases and J by 9 bases, with 17 bases between them. The CDR3 totals 14 residues. CDR3 in amino acids: CASSFNPRQASYTF. The CDR3 DNA reads TGTGCCAGCAGTTTCAACCCACGACAGGCTAGCTACACCTTC.

This clonotype was observed many times. The chain is built from TRBV4-2 and TRBJ2-6; D is undetermined. Per the germline V gene, CDR1 is LGHNA and CDR2 is YNFKEQ. The V end was cut by 1 base, the J end by 0 bases, with 7 bases between. The CDR3 is 16 amino acids. The CDR3 region has the DNA TGTGCCAGCAGCCAAGGACGCAACTCTGGGGCCAACGTCCTGACTTTC. Translation: CASSQGRNSGANVLTF.

The CDR3 nucleotides read TGTGCCAGCGGATATGGGGGGCAGACCCAGTACTTC. This translates into CASGYGGQTQYF. This sequence joins TRBV25-1 and TRBJ2-5; D tentatively reads TRBD1 or TRBD2 (6 bases each). V lost 8 bases to trimming and J lost 6 bases, with 13 bases between them. The CDR3 covers 12 residues. Germline lookup yields CDR1 MGHDK and CDR2 SYGVNS.

This clonotype occurred many times. This rearrangement joins TRBV4-1 to TRBJ2-3, with 9 bases that match TRBD2. Germline V gene sequence: CDR1 MGHRA, CDR2 YSYEKL. The V segment lost 2 bases and the J segment 2 bases; nucleotides outside the gene matches: 8. CDR3 size: 17 residues. In DNA form, the CDR3 reads TGCGCCAGCAGCCAATCTCCCTCTAGCGGGGTCACAGATACGCAGTATTTT. Protein product: CASSQSPSSGVTDTQYF.

Written as DNA, the CDR3 is TGTGCCAGCTCACTTACGCAAAACACTGAAGCTTTCTTT. This translates into CASSLTQNTEAFF. J is TRBJ1-1 and V is TRBV18, with D uncertain. V was cut by 4 bases and J by 2 bases, with 8 bases left in between. The CDR3 extends over 13 amino acids. Looked up from germline, CDR1 is KGHSH and CDR2 is LQKENI.

This clonotype was recorded at least ten times. The chain joins TRBV5-1 to TRBJ2-7; D gene uncertain. CDR1 and CDR2 from the germline V gene are SGHRS and YFSETQ. Trimming left V 6 bases short and J 4 bases short, with 17 bases between. CDR3 length: 14 amino acids. CDR3 in amino acids: CASTRDSASYEQYF. The CDR3 DNA reads TGCGCCAGCACTCGAGACTCAGCCTCTTACGAGCAGTACTTC.

The rearrangement links TRBV6-2 or TRBV6-3 to TRBJ1-1, with TRBD1 matching over 8 bases. This CDR3 spans 14 amino acids. V trimming: 1 base; J trimming: 5 bases; junction bases outside the gene matches: 3. CDR1 MNHEY and CDR2 SVGEGT come from the germline V gene. CDR3 in DNA: TGTGCCAGCAGTTACTTTACAGGGGGTACTGAAGCTTTCTTT. Amino acids: CASSYFTGGTEAFF.

This clonotype was observed at least ten times. The chain employs TRBV5-8 and TRBJ2-7; TRBD1 aligns across 9 bases. This CDR3 comprises 14 residues. Per the germline V gene, CDR1 is SGHTS and CDR2 is YDEGEE. With 5 bases clipped from V and 7 bases from J, the junction kept 10 bases outside the gene matches. The CDR3 loop is CASSSGTGWEEQYF. In DNA, the CDR3 is TGTGCCAGCAGTTCCGGGACAGGGTGGGAAGAGCAGTACTTC. The complete variable domain, with remaining parts taken from reference TRBV5-8 and TRBJ2-7, reads EAGVTQSPTHLIKTRGQQATLRCSPISGHTSVYWYQQALGLGLQFLLWYDEGEERNRGNFPPRFSGRQFPNYSSELNVNALELEDSALYLCASSSGTGWEEQYFGPGTRLTVT.

This clonotype was recorded at least ten times. V gene TRBV5-4 combines with J gene TRBJ1-5, with a possible D match to TRBD1 (5 bases). Trimming took 1 base from V and 6 from J, leaving 11 bases between them. CDR3 size: 14 residues. Looked up from germline, CDR1 is SGHNT and CDR2 is YYREEE (reference sequence). CDR3: CASSLRGSGQPQHF. The DNA for the CDR3 is TGTGCCAGCAGCTTGCGGGGGAGCGGTCAGCCCCAGCATTTT.

This clonotype was observed many times. The chain is built from TRBV10-3 and TRBJ1-6, with D hard to call. The CDR3 extends over 15 amino acids. Germline-derived CDR1 and CDR2 are ENHRY and SYGVKD. V was shortened by 6 bases and J by 8 bases, with 17 bases between the two germline ends. CDR3 protein: CAISPGSVPDSPLHF. CDR3 in DNA: TGTGCCATCAGCCCGGGATCTGTCCCCGATTCACCCCTCCACTTT.

This clonotype has more than one count but fewer than ten. This chain uses TRBV6-1 with TRBJ1-1; TRBD1 agrees at 11 bases. The CDR3 spans 15 residues. Germline loops: CDR1 MNHNS, CDR2 SASEGT. J gave up 4 bases and V 7 bases, and 8 bases lay outside the gene matches. The DNA for the CDR3 is TGTGCCAGCACCAGGACAGGGGGCTTGGGCACTGAAGCTTTCTTT. It translates to CASTRTGGLGTEAFF.